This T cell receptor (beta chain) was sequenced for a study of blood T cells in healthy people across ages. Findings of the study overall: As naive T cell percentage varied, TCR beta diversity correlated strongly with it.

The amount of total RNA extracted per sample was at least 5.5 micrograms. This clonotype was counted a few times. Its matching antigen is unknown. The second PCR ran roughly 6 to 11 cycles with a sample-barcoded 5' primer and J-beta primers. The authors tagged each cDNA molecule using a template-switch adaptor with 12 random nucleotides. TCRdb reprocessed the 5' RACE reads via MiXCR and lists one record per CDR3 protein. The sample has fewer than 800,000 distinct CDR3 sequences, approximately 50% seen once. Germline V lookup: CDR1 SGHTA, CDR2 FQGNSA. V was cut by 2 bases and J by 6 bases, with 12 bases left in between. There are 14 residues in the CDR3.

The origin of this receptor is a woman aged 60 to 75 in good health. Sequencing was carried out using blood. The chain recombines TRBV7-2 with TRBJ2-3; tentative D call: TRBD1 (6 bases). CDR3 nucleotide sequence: TGTGCCAGCAGCTTATCAACAGGGTCGGATACGCAGTATTTT. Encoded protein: CASSLSTGSDTQYF.